The 2 T cell receptor beta chains given below trace back to one sample, sequenced in a study of identical twins (dated by TCRdb to about 2016). The library was made by 5' RACE. Sequencing was carried out with an Illumina HiSeq 2000. TCRdb reworked the public reads: Q25 trimming with fastp, MiXCR clone assembly, productive beta chains retained. Here each entry gathers all rows of one CDR3 protein and keeps the most common genes and DNA. The sample yields 150,000 or so distinct CDR3 sequences; approximately 4% were counted once. The ten largest clones capture 7.5% to 8.5% of the sample. Sequencing used memory T cells sorted from blood. In light of the paper, this sample's cell subset or site label describes: CD45RO+ enriched T cells. These receptors all come from a man in his late teens or twenties in good health.

This clonotype occurred many times. This chain uses TRBV15 with TRBJ2-1; 12 bases align to TRBD2. The trim removed 0 bases at V and 8 bases at J, leaving 5 bases unmatched. The CDR3 loop spans 16 amino acids. Germline V gene sequence: CDR1 LNHNV, CDR2 YYDKDF (reference sequence). CDR3 region: CATSRERLAGAYEQFF. In nucleotides, the CDR3 is TGTGCCACCAGCAGAGAAAGACTAGCGGGAGCCTATGAGCAGTTCTTC.

This clonotype was detected ten times or more. The chain has TRBV12-3 or TRBV12-4 and TRBJ2-6; D remains ambiguous. The CDR3 covers 15 residues. The V end was cut by 3 bases, the J end by 1 base, with 7 bases between. CDR3 coding DNA: TGTGCCAGCAGTTTCTATTCTTCTGGGGCCAACGTCCTGACTTTC. Protein product: CASSFYSSGANVLTF.